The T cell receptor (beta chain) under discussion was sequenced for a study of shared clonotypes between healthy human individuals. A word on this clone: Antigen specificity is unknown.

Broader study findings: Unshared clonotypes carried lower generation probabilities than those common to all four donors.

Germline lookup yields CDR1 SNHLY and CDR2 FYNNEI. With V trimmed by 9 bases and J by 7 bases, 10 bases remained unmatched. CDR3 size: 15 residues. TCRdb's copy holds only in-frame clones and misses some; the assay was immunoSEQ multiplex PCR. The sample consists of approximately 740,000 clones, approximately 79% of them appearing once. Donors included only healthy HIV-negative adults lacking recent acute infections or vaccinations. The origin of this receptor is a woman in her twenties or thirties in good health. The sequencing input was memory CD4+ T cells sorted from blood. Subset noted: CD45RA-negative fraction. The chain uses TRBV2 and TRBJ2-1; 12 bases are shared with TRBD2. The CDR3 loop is CASRALAGGPNEQFF. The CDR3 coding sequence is TGTGCCAGTAGGGCTCTAGCGGGAGGGCCGAATGAGCAGTTCTTC.